One and the same sample provided the 31 T cell receptor beta chains below, sequenced in a study of T cell responses to AZD1222 COVID-19 vaccine. Sequencing was performed with immunoSEQ multiplex PCR; in TCRdb, only in-frame clones are kept and a portion is missing. The sample lists about 150,000 clones, 92% occurring once. The sample here was peripheral blood, taken on day 0 of AZD1222 vaccination. Receptors were obtained from an adult in good health.

The J gene is TRBJ1-6, the V gene TRBV3-1 (or the pseudogene TRBV3-2), with D hard to call. Between the trimmed V and J ends, which lost 4 bases and 7 bases, there was a span of 14 bases. The V gene's germline CDR1 is LGHDT and CDR2 YNNKEL (reference sequence). CDR3 length: 15 amino acids. The DNA of the CDR3 is TGTGCCAGCAGCCCCTCGTTGCGGTTAAATTCACCCCTCCACTTT. Translated, it gives CASSPSLRLNSPLHF.

This chain uses TRBV5-1 with TRBJ1-3; TRBD1 matches at 9 bases. V gave up 4 bases and J gave up 0 bases; unmatched junction bases: 5. Germline V gene sequence: CDR1 SGHRS, CDR2 YFSETQ. The CDR3 covers 16 residues. The DNA of the CDR3 is TGCGCCAGCAGCGTGGGACAGGGAGGCTCTGGAAACACCATATATTTT. It translates to CASSVGQGGSGNTIYF.

The CDR3 reads CASSMGQISGNTIYF. CDR3 bases: TGTGCCAGTAGTATGGGACAGATCTCTGGAAACACCATATATTTT. The chain is built from TRBV19 and TRBJ1-3; TRBD1 agrees at 7 bases. The CDR3 has 15 amino acids. The germline CDR1 and CDR2 sequences are LNHDA and SQIVND (reference sequence). V dropped 3 bases and J dropped 0; count of bases not matched to a gene: 2.

This chain uses TRBV28 with TRBJ2-7, with 9 bases lining up with TRBD1. The trim removed 6 bases at V and 0 bases at J, leaving 6 bases unmatched. Per germline, CDR1 MDHEN and CDR2 SYDVKM. The CDR3 contains 15 residues. CDR3 nucleotides: TGTGCCAGCAGACTAGGACAGGGGAGCTCCTACGAGCAGTACTTC. Translating gives CASRLGQGSSYEQYF. Full variable domain (remainder filled in from reference TRBV28 and TRBJ2-7): DVKVTQSSRYLVKRTGEKVFLECVQDMDHENMFWYRQDPGLGLRLIYFSYDVKMKEKGDIPEGYSVSREKKERFSLILESASTNQTSMYLCASRLGQGSSYEQYFGPGTRLTVT.

This chain joins TRBV9 and TRBJ2-5; 10 nucleotides line up with TRBD2. The CDR3 runs 15 residues. The germline V gene encodes CDR1 SGDLS and CDR2 YYNGEE. V lost 3 bases, J lost 2 bases, and 4 bases stayed unmatched. CDR3 sequence (DNA): TGTGCCAGCAGCGAAACACTAGCGGGGCAAGAGACCCAGTACTTC. Amino acid sequence: CASSETLAGQETQYF.

The chain couples TRBV9 to TRBJ2-7; possibly TRBD1 for D (6 bases). The CDR3 spans 14 residues. V was pared by 4 bases and J by 6 bases, with 17 bases between. Germline V gives CDR1 SGDLS, CDR2 YYNGEE. This CDR3 reads CASSPGTGQVEQYF. For the CDR3, the DNA is TGTGCCAGCAGCCCAGGTACAGGGCAGGTCGAGCAGTACTTC.

This chain connects TRBV6-5 to TRBJ2-7, with 9 nucleotides matching TRBD1. Germline CDR1 is MNHEY and CDR2 is SVGAGI. This CDR3 region has 14 residues. With V trimmed by 2 bases and J by 4 bases, 3 bases remained unmatched. CDR3 residues: CASSYRGQGYEQYF. In DNA form, the CDR3 reads TGTGCCAGCAGTTACCGGGGACAGGGTTACGAGCAGTACTTC.

The V call is TRBV27, the J call TRBJ2-7; D may correspond to TRBD1 or TRBD2 (5 bases each). This CDR3 has 13 amino acids. The germline CDR1 and CDR2 sequences are MNHEY and SMNVEV (reference sequence). V was pared by 7 bases and J by 7 bases, with 17 bases between. The CDR3, as DNA: TGTGCCAGCACCAGGGTCCTTAGGAGGGAGCAGTACTTC. This encodes CASTRVLRREQYF.

The rearrangement joins TRBV5-6 to TRBJ2-7, with 8 bases matching TRBD2. The V and J ends lost 1 base and 7 bases, in that order; junction bases with no gene match: 19. In germline, CDR1 is SGHDT, CDR2 YYEEEE. This CDR3 comprises 18 residues. DNA for the CDR3: TGTGCCAGCAGCTTGTTTAGGTGGCCTAGCGGGCCGAATCGAGAGCAGTACTTC. Translated: CASSLFRWPSGPNREQYF.

This clone has just one count. The rearrangement uses TRBV4-1 and TRBJ2-1; 8 nucleotides match TRBD1. This CDR3 has 15 amino acids. After removal of 3 bases from V and 3 bases from J, the junction contained 4 bases not matched to a gene. Germline loops: CDR1 MGHRA, CDR2 YSYEKL. The CDR3 coding sequence is TGCGCCAGCAGCCAGGGACAGGACAACTACAATGAGCAGTTCTTC. Translation: CASSQGQDNYNEQFF.

This clone was counted a few times. This sequence joins TRBV2 and TRBJ2-7; D unclear. The CDR3 consists of 13 residues. Germline CDR1 reads SNHLY; CDR2 reads FYNNEI. The V and J ends lost 5 bases and 0 bases respectively, with 8 bases between them. The DNA of the CDR3 is TGTGCCAGCAGTCCACTAAGCTCCTACGAGCAGTACTTC. It yields the protein CASSPLSSYEQYF.

This clone showed up just once. The CDR3 here is CASSLLGGGTEAFF. The CDR3 DNA is TGTGCCAGCAGTCTTCTGGGGGGGGGCACTGAAGCTTTCTTT. The chain has TRBV2 and TRBJ1-1; D possibly corresponds to TRBD1 (5 bases). V lost 5 bases and J 4 bases, leaving 14 bases between the germline ends. The germline V gene has CDR1 SNHLY and CDR2 FYNNEI. This CDR3 is built from 14 residues. Complete variable domain (other parts from reference TRBV2 and TRBJ1-1): EPEVTQTPSHQVTQMGQEVILRCVPISNHLYFYWYRQILGQKVEFLVSFYNNEISEKSEIFDDQFSVERPDGSNFTLKIRSTKLEDSAMYFCASSLLGGGTEAFFGQGTRLTVV.

The count of this clone is one. This chain joins TRBV27 and TRBJ2-2; D gene uncertain. CDR1 MNHEY and CDR2 SMNVEV come from the germline V gene (reference sequence). There are 13 residues in the CDR3. V gave up 5 bases and J gave up 1 base, with 5 bases separating them. The CDR3 bases are TGTGCCAGCAGTCGCTTGAACACCGGGGAGCTGTTTTTT. Translation: CASSRLNTGELFF.

The CDR3 nucleotides are TGTGCCAGCAGCTTAGGGGGCCTCGACCTAAAAGGCTACACCTTC. As protein: CASSLGGLDLKGYTF. V is TRBV7-9 and J is TRBJ1-2, with D possibly matching TRBD1 (5 bases). This CDR3 has 15 residues. In germline, CDR1 is SEHNR, CDR2 FQNEAQ (reference sequence). V lost 1 base and J 8 bases, leaving 17 bases between the germline ends. Combining the CDR3 with reference TRBV7-9 and TRBJ1-2 gives the whole variable domain DTGVSQNPRHKITKRGQNVTFRCDPISEHNRLYWYRQTLGQGPEFLTYFQNEAQLEKSRLLSDRFSAERPKGSFSTLEIQRTEQGDSAMYLCASSLGGLDLKGYTFGSGTRLTVV.

The rearrangement links TRBV7-3 to TRBJ2-2; D is possibly TRBD1 (5 bases). In germline, CDR1 is SGHTA, CDR2 FQGTGA. The CDR3 sequence is 16 residues long. V was trimmed by 1 base and J by 2 bases, leaving 11 bases between them. The DNA for the CDR3 is TGTGCCAGCAGCTTAATGGGTGGGGCAAACACCGGGGAGCTGTTTTTT. Protein product: CASSLMGGANTGELFF.

J is TRBJ2-7 and V is TRBV7-9; 12 bases are shared with TRBD2. Losses at the gene ends were 2 bases for V and 6 bases for J; bases not matched to a gene: 5. This CDR3 has 15 residues. Germline V gives CDR1 SEHNR, CDR2 FQNEAQ (reference sequence). The CDR3 coding sequence is TGTGCCAGCAGCTTATCTAGCGGGGGGGCGGCCGAGCAGTACTTC. It yields the protein CASSLSSGGAAEQYF. Using reference TRBV7-9 and TRBJ2-7 for the parts outside the CDR3, the full variable domain is DTGVSQNPRHKITKRGQNVTFRCDPISEHNRLYWYRQTLGQGPEFLTYFQNEAQLEKSRLLSDRFSAERPKGSFSTLEIQRTEQGDSAMYLCASSLSSGGAAEQYFGPGTRLTVT.

The chain links TRBV30 to TRBJ1-5; 11 positions agree with TRBD1. After removal of 3 bases from V and 7 bases from J, the junction contained 5 bases not matched to a gene. Per germline, CDR1 GTSNPN and CDR2 SVGIG (reference sequence). This CDR3 has 14 residues. CDR3 sequence reads: CAWRGTGGSQPQHF. The CDR3, as DNA: TGTGCCTGGAGAGGGACAGGGGGATCCCAGCCCCAGCATTTT.

The rearrangement links TRBV6-6 to TRBJ1-2; the match to TRBD1 covers 9 bases. Germline assignment: CDR1 MNHNY and CDR2 SVGAGI (reference sequence). The ends lost 6 bases at V and 5 bases at J; junction bases unmatched: 13. The CDR3 covers 16 residues. The CDR3 nucleotides read TGTGCCAGCAGCAGGACAGGGGTCGAGGGGTCTTATGGCTACACCTTC. Its translation is CASSRTGVEGSYGYTF.

The chain joins TRBV5-1 to TRBJ1-1; the D gene is possibly TRBD1 (5 bases). V dropped 6 bases and J dropped 4 bases, with 13 bases sitting between them. Germline assignment: CDR1 SGHRS and CDR2 YFSETQ. CDR3 size: 13 residues. CDR3 bases: TGCGCCAGCACTACGGGGGTTGGCACTGAAGCTTTCTTT. This translates into CASTTGVGTEAFF. Variable domain in full (rest from reference TRBV5-1 and TRBJ1-1): KAGVTQTPRYLIKTRGQQVTLSCSPISGHRSVSWYQQTPGQGLQFLFEYFSETQRNKGNFPGRFSGRQFSNSRSEMNVSTLELGDSALYLCASTTGVGTEAFFGQGTRLTVV.

This chain connects TRBV6-5 to TRBJ2-3; no clear D gene. Germline V gene sequence: CDR1 MNHEY, CDR2 SVGAGI. V lost 10 bases, J lost 2 bases, and 10 bases lay in between. The CDR3 sequence is 12 residues long. DNA for the CDR3: TGTGCCACCGATCAGGTCACAGATACGCAGTATTTT. Encoded protein: CATDQVTDTQYF.

This rearrangement joins TRBV27 to TRBJ2-3; 7 bases agree with TRBD1. This CDR3 region has 12 residues. Germline-derived CDR1 and CDR2 are MNHEY and SMNVEV (reference sequence). The V segment lost 4 bases and the J segment 9 bases; nucleotides outside the gene matches: 4. The CDR3 DNA reads as TGTGCCAGCAGTTCCCAGACAGGGACGCAGTATTTT. This codes for CASSSQTGTQYF.

The J gene is TRBJ1-2, the V gene TRBV10-1; TRBD1 matches at 9 bases. This CDR3 has 18 residues. Unmatched junction bases numbered 18, after V lost 4 bases and J lost 6 bases. From germline, CDR1 is WNHNN and CDR2 SYGVQD (reference sequence). The DNA of the CDR3 is TGCGCCAGCAGTGCACCCGGACAGGGGCCAAGTTTTAAGGATGGCTACACCTTC. This encodes CASSAPGQGPSFKDGYTF.

The chain links TRBV9 to TRBJ1-2, with 10 positions matching TRBD1. J lost 5 bases, V lost 0 bases, and 7 bases had no gene match. The CDR3 has 16 residues. Per the germline V gene, CDR1 is SGDLS and CDR2 is YYNGEE. The CDR3, as DNA: TGTGCCAGCAGCGTAGGTCCGGGACAGGGGCTGTATGGCTACACCTTC. Translation: CASSVGPGQGLYGYTF.

This clone showed up just once. The chain's CDR3 is CASSPGTDYYGYTF. The CDR3 nucleotides are TGTGCCAGCAGCCCCGGGACAGACTACTATGGCTACACCTTC. The chain carries TRBV3-1 (or the pseudogene TRBV3-2) and TRBJ1-2; 7 bases map to TRBD1. Trimming took 4 bases from V and 3 from J; bases not matched to a gene: 5. Germline loops: CDR1 LGHDT, CDR2 YNNKEL (reference sequence). The CDR3 consists of 14 residues.

The gene calls are TRBV10-3 and TRBJ2-7, with TRBD1 identical over 7 bases. Germline lookup yields CDR1 ENHRY and CDR2 SYGVKD. The CDR3 runs to 15 residues. The ends lost 0 bases at V and 0 bases at J; junction bases unmatched: 2. DNA for the CDR3: TGTGCCATCAGTGAGTCGACAGGGCGCTCCTACGAGCAGTACTTC. Translated, it gives CAISESTGRSYEQYF.

The chain carries TRBV25-1 and TRBJ1-2, with a possible D match to TRBD1 (6 bases). V was trimmed by 7 bases and J by 4 bases, leaving 28 bases between them. The CDR3 is 18 amino acids. Germline lookup yields CDR1 MGHDK and CDR2 SYGVNS. CDR3 coding DNA: TGTGCCAGCAAAACGAACTTGGAATGGGGGGGCGAGGGCTATGGCTACACCTTC. Residues: CASKTNLEWGGEGYGYTF.

The chain links TRBV3-1 (or the pseudogene TRBV3-2) to TRBJ2-1, with D perhaps matching TRBD2 (6 bases). Germline V gene lookup returns CDR1 LGHDT and CDR2 YNNKEL (reference sequence). With 1 base removed from V and 3 bases from J, the gap between germline ends came to 10 bases. The CDR3 runs to 15 residues. As DNA, the CDR3 is TGTGCCAGCAGCCAAGGGCTAGCGAGCTACAATGAGCAGTTCTTC. Translated, it gives CASSQGLASYNEQFF.

The chain couples TRBV9 to TRBJ1-1; no clear D gene. The CDR3 has 14 residues. Germline V gene data show CDR1 as SGDLS and CDR2 as YYNGEE. V gave up 4 bases and J gave up 4 bases, with 14 bases separating them. CDR3 sequence: CASSPGPEGTEAFF. The CDR3 DNA is TGTGCCAGCAGCCCCGGACCCGAGGGCACTGAAGCTTTCTTT.

This clone was seen a single time. The chain recombines TRBV5-4 with TRBJ2-3, with 8 bases aligning to TRBD1. This CDR3 is built from 15 residues. With 5 bases clipped from V and 1 base from J, the junction kept 6 bases outside the gene matches. Germline lookup yields CDR1 SGHNT and CDR2 YYREEE (reference sequence). This CDR3 reads CASSYGTGGTDTQYF. CDR3 in DNA: TGTGCCAGCAGTTACGGGACAGGAGGCACAGATACGCAGTATTTT.

The rearrangement joins TRBV15 to TRBJ2-7; 8 bases map to TRBD1. This CDR3 comprises 19 residues. V shed 1 base, J shed 2 bases, and the junction held 16 bases outside the gene matches. The germline V gene has CDR1 LNHNV and CDR2 YYDKDF (reference sequence). The CDR3 reads CATSRGGTTPQGATYEQYF. In DNA, the CDR3 is TGTGCCACCAGCAGAGGGGGGACAACTCCCCAGGGGGCTACCTACGAGCAGTACTTC.

The chain combines TRBV6-1 with TRBJ2-1; 8 bases agree with TRBD2. With V trimmed by 2 bases and J by 2 bases, 2 bases remained unmatched. Germline lookup yields CDR1 MNHNS and CDR2 SASEGT. The CDR3 has 15 residues. CDR3 sequence reads: CASSETSGPYNEQFF. DNA for the CDR3: TGTGCCAGCAGTGAAACTAGCGGACCCTACAATGAGCAGTTCTTC.